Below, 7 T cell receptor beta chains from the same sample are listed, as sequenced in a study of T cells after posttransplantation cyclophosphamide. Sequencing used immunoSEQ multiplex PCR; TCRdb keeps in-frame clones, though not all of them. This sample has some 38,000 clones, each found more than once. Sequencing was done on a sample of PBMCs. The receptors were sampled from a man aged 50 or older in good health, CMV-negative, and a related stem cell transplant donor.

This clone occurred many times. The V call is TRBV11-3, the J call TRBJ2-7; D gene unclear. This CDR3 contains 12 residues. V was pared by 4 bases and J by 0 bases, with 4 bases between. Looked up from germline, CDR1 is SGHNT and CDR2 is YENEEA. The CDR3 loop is CASSSSSYEQYF. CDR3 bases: TGTGCCAGCAGCTCCAGCTCCTACGAGCAGTACTTC.

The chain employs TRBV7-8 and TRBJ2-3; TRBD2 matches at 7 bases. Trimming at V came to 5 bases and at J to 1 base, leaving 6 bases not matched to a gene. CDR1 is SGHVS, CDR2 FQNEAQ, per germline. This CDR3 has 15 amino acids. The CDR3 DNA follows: TGTGCCAGCAGCGGCGGGACTATGGGCACAGATACGCAGTATTTT. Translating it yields CASSGGTMGTDTQYF.

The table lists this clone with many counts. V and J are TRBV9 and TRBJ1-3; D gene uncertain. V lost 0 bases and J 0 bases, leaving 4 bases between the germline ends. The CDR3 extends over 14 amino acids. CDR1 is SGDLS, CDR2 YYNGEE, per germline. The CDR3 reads CASSVDSSGNTIYF. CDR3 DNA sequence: TGTGCCAGCAGCGTAGACTCCTCTGGAAACACCATATATTTT.

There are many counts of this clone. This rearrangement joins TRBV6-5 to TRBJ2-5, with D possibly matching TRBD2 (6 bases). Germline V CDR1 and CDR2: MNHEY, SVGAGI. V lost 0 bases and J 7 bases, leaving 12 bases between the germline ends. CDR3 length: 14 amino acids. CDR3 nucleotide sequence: TGTGCCAGCAGTTACTCGGGGACTCCCCTGACCCAGTACTTC. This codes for CASSYSGTPLTQYF.

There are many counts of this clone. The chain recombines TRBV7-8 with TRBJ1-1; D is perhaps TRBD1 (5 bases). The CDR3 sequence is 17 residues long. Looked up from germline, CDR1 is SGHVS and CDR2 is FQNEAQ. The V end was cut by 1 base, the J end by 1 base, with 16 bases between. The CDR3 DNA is TGTGCCAGCAGCTTAGTGTACGTGGGGCGAGCGAACACTGAAGCTTTCTTT. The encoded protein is CASSLVYVGRANTEAFF.

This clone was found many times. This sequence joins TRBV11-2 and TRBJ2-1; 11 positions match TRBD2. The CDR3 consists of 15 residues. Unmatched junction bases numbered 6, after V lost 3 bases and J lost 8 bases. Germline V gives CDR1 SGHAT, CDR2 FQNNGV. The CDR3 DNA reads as TGTGCCAGCAGCTTTACTAGCGGGAGAAGCTATGAGCAGTTCTTC. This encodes CASSFTSGRSYEQFF.

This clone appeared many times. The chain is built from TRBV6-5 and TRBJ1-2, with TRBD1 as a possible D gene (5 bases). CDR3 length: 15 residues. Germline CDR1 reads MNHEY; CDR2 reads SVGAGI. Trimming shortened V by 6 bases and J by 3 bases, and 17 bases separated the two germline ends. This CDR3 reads CASRLGQAMHYGYTF. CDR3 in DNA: TGTGCCAGCAGACTCGGACAAGCCATGCACTATGGCTACACCTTC.